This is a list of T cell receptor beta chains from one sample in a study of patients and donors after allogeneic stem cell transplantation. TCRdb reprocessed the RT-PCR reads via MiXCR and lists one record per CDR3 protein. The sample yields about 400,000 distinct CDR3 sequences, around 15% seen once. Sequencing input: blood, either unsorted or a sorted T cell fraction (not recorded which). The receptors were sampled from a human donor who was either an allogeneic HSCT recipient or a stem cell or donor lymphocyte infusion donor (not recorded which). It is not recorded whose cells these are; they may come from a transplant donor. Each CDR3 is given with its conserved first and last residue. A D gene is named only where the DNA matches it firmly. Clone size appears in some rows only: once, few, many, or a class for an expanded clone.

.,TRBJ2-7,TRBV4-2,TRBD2,TGTGCCAGCAGCCGTCCGGCGGTAGCGGGAGTTTACGAGCAGTACTTC,CASSRPAVAGVYEQYF
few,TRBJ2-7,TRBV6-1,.,TGTGCCAGCAGCAAGATCGACCGGTACGAGCAGTACTTC,CASSKIDRYEQYF
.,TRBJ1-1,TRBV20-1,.,TGCAGTGCTAGAGAATCTACAGGGCTAGCTTTCTTT,CSARESTGLAFF
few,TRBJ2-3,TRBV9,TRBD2,TGTGCCAGCAGCTTCGGACTAGCGGGGGCCCAGATCACAGATACGCAGTATTTT,CASSFGLAGAQITDTQYF
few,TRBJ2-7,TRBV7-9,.,TGTGCCAGCAGCTCGCAGTGGAGTGAGCAGTACTTC,CASSSQWSEQYF
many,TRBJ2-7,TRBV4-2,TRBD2,TGTGCCAGCAGCCTGCTTAGCGGGGGGGCTACCTACGAGCAGTACTTC,CASSLLSGGATYEQYF
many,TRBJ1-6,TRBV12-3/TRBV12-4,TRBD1,TGTGCCAGCAGTTTTACAGGGGGCGAATCACCCCTCCACTTT,CASSFTGGESPLHF
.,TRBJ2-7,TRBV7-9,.,TGTGCCAGCAGCTCGAGCTGGGCGGGCGACCCTTACGAGCAGTACTTC,CASSSSWAGDPYEQYF
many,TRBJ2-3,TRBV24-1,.,TGTGCCACCTCGAACTCAGATACGCAGTATTTT,CATSNSDTQYF
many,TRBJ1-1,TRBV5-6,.,TGTGCCAGCAGTTTCGGACCTGAAGCTTTCTTT,CASSFGPEAFF
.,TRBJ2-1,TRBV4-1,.,TGCGCCAGCAGCCAACACACGGGGGCTTCCGCTGAGCAGTTCTTC,CASSQHTGASAEQFF
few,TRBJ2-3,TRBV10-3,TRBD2,TGTGCCATCAGTGAGTCGGAGCGGGAGACAGATACGCAGTATTTT,CAISESERETDTQYF
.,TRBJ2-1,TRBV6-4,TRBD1,TGTGCCAGCAGGACAGGGGGGCCCACCAATGAGCAGTTCTTC,CASRTGGPTNEQFF
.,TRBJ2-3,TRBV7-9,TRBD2,TGTGCCAGCAGCCTCGGGACTAGCGGGGCGGTAGATACGCAGTATTTT,CASSLGTSGAVDTQYF
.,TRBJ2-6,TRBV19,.,TGTGCCAGTAGTAGATATACAGGGTCTGGGGCCAACGTCCTGACTTTC,CASSRYTGSGANVLTF
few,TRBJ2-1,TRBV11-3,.,TGTGCCAGCAGCCCCGGGACTTCAACGTGGGCTCTTATTGAGCAGTTCTTC,CASSPGTSTWALIEQFF
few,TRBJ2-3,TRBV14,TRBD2,TGTGCCAGCAGCCAAAGTAGCGGGGGGCGTTATACGCAGTATTTT,CASSQSSGGRYTQYF
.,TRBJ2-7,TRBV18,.,TGTGCCAGCTCACCCCGCTTGCTCCCCTACGAGCAGTACTTC,CASSPRLLPYEQYF
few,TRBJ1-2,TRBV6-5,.,TGTGCCAGCAGTTGGGGGGCGTACTATGGCTACACCTTC,CASSWGAYYGYTF
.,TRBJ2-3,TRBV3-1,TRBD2,TGTGCCAGCAGCCTCTTCGGACTAGCGGGAGTAGGAGATACGCAGTATTTT,CASSLFGLAGVGDTQYF
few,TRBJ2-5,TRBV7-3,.,TGTGCCAGCGCCTCGCGGAGTGCGGGGACCCAGTACTTC,CASASRSAGTQYF
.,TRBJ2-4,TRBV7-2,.,TGTGCCAGCAGCCCGGGTAGGGGGTGGACCAAAAACATTCAGTACTTC,CASSPGRGWTKNIQYF
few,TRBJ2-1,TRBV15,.,TGTGCCACCAGCAGGGTCGGGAATGAGCAGTTCTTC,CATSRVGNEQFF
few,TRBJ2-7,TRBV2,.,TGTGCCGTCCTTGCGGGCGGTCCGGAACTTTCCTACGAGCAGTACTTC,CAVLAGGPELSYEQYF
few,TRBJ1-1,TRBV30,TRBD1,TGTGCCTGGAGGACCGCACTGACAGGGTGGGCTGAAGCTTTCTTT,CAWRTALTGWAEAFF
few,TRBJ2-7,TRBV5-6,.,TGTGCCAGCAGCGGAACAGGGTTCCCGCACTCCTACGAGCAGTACTTC,CASSGTGFPHSYEQYF
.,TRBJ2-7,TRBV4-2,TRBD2,TGTGCCAGCAGCCTCCAGAGGGCGGGAGGGTCTTCCGAGCAGTACTTC,CASSLQRAGGSSEQYF
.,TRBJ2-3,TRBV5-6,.,TGTGCCAGCAGCTTACGGGGGCGGGGGCAGCGGAGAGATACGCAGTATTTT,CASSLRGRGQRRDTQYF
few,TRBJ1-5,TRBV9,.,TGTGCCAGCAGCGTAGGACAGAGTAATCAGCCCCAGCATTTT,CASSVGQSNQPQHF
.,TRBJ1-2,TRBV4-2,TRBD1,TGTGCCAGCAGCCAAGAACTACCGGGACAGGGATGGGGCTATGGCTACACCTTC,CASSQELPGQGWGYGYTF
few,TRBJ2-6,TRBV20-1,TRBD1,TGCAGTGCTGGCGGGACAGGGGGCTCTGGGGCCAACGTCCTGACTTTC,CSAGGTGGSGANVLTF
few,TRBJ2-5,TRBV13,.,TGTGCCAGCAGCCGACAGGCCCAAGAGACCCAGTACTTC,CASSRQAQETQYF
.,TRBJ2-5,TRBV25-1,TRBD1,TGTGCCAGCAGTGAGATAACAGGGGGCAGAGAGACCCAGTACTTC,CASSEITGGRETQYF
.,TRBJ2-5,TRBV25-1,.,TGTGCCAGCAGTGAATTGAAGAGATGGATCGGTAGTCAAGAGACCCAGTACTTC,CASSELKRWIGSQETQYF
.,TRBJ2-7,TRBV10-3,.,TGTGCCATCAGTGAAATGGGAGTGAGACTCTCCTACGAGCAGTACTTC,CAISEMGVRLSYEQYF
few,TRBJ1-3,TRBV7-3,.,TGTGCCAGCAGCTTAAAAGGCACTGGAAACACCATATATTTT,CASSLKGTGNTIYF
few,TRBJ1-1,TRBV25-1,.,TGTGCCAGCAGTGATCAATCGGAGGGTCGGGGAGAAGCTTTCTTT,CASSDQSEGRGEAFF
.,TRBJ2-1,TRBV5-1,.,TGCGCCAGCAGGAACAGTAGCGTATACAATGAGCAGTTCTTC,CASRNSSVYNEQFF
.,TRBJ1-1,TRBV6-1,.,TGTGCCAGCACCCGCGGGGTGTTAATGAACACTGAAGCTTTCTTT,CASTRGVLMNTEAFF
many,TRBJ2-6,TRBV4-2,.,TGTGCCAGCAGCCAAGATCCCGGGGCCAACGTCCTGACTTTC,CASSQDPGANVLTF
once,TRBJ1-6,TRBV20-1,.,TGCAGTGTCCGGGCGAGCTCCTATAATTCACCCCTCCACTTT,CSVRASSYNSPLHF